This T cell receptor (beta chain) was recovered during a study of blood T cell repertoires in COVID-19. In the authors' workflow: By means of reference gene primer amplification, nucleated cell counts were estimated. Method: immunoSEQ multiplex PCR; TCRdb's copy keeps in-frame clones and lacks some. V and J calls and clone size are those listed in that table; D and trimming were worked out from the DNA. Among hundreds of thousands of clones, roughly 89% were seen once, and the ten largest hold 5.5% to 8%. This CDR3 has 12 amino acids. Germline V gives CDR1 MDHEN, CDR2 SYDVKM. Trimming removed 3 bases from V and 7 bases from J, with 6 bases in between.

The sequence was collected from a man between 60 and 70 years old who had recovered from COVID-19. The sample comprised peripheral blood. V usage is TRBV28 and J usage is TRBJ2-2; unclear D gene. CDR3 sequence reads: CASSFSIGELFF. The CDR3 coding sequence is TGTGCCAGCAGTTTTAGTATCGGGGAGCTGTTTTTT. The variable domain in full, completed from reference TRBV28 and TRBJ2-2, reads DVKVTQSSRYLVKRTGEKVFLECVQDMDHENMFWYRQDPGLGLRLIYFSYDVKMKEKGDIPEGYSVSREKKERFSLILESASTNQTSMYLCASSFSIGELFFGEGSRLTVL.